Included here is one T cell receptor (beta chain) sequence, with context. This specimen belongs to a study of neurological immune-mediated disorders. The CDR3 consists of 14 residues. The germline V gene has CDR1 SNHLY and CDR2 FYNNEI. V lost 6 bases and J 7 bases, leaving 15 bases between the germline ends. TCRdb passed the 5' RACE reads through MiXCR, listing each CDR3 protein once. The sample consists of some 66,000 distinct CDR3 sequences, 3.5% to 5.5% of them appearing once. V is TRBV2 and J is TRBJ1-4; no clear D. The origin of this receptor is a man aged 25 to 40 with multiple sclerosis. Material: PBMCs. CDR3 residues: CASRMDQWGEKLFF. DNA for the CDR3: TGTGCCAGCAGGATGGATCAATGGGGTGAAAAACTGTTTTTT.